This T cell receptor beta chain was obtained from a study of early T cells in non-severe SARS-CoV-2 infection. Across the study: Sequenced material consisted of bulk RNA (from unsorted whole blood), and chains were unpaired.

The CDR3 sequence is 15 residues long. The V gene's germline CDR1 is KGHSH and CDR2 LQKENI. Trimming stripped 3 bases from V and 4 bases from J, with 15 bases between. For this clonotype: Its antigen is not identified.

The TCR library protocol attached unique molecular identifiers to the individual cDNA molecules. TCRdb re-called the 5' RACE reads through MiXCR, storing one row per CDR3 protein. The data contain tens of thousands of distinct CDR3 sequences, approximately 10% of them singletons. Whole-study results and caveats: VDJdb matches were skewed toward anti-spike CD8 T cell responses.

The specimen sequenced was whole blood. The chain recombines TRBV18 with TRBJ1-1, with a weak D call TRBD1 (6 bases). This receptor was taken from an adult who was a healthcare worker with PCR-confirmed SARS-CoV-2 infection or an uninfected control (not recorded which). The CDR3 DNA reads TGTGCCAGCTCACCCCCTTTTGCAGGGGCCACTGAAGCTTTCTTT. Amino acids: CASSPPFAGATEAFF.